This T cell receptor beta chain is from a study of T cell changes during pregnancy in multiple sclerosis. TCRdb's copy holds only in-frame clones and misses some; the assay was immunoSEQ multiplex PCR. The sample contains tens of thousands of clones, roughly nine tenths of which appear only once. Per the germline V gene, CDR1 is SGDLS and CDR2 is YYNGEE. The V end was cut by 0 bases, the J end by 2 bases, with 15 bases between. The CDR3 consists of 16 residues. The material sequenced was peripheral blood, taken in the third trimester of pregnancy. This clonotype originated in a female donor in good health, enrolled as a control in a pregnancy study. This chain uses TRBV9 with TRBJ2-7, with D possibly being TRBD2 (6 bases). The CDR3 protein is CASSVGGSAGTYEQYF. The CDR3 nucleotides read TGTGCCAGCAGCGTAGGCGGTAGCGCGGGAACCTACGAGCAGTACTTC. Based on the CDR3 plus reference TRBV9 and TRBJ2-7, the full variable domain is DSGVTQTPKHLITATGQRVTLRCSPRSGDLSVYWYQQSLDQGLQFLIQYYNGEERAKGNILERFSAQQFPDLHSELNLSSLELGDSALYFCASSVGGSAGTYEQYFGPGTRLTVT.